The present entry profiles one T cell receptor beta chain with its context. Its matching antigen is unknown. These data originate in a study of cytomegalovirus exposure and HLA in healthy donors. Study-wide findings and caveats: A classifier reportedly called cytomegalovirus status with high sensitivity and specificity. With DRB1 most and HLA-C fewest, TCR association rates differed between HLA loci in a later analysis. Analyzed later, most CMV-associated TCR beta chains appeared HLA-restricted. HLA-A and HLA-B allele assignments for most subjects were reportedly predicted accurately using TCR beta sequences.

The V segment lost 4 bases and the J segment 1 base; nucleotides outside the gene matches: 0. Germline V lookup: CDR1 SGHTA, CDR2 FQGTGA. This CDR3 comprises 14 residues. The PCR used 60 Vbeta and 13 Jbeta primers. Only in-frame clones appear in the TCRdb table, and some are missing; sequencing was by immunoSEQ multiplex PCR. This sample's table has over 100,000 clones. The V gene is TRBV7-3, the J gene TRBJ2-1; TRBD2 aligns across 8 bases. This sequence originates from a man younger than 30 in good health and CMV-seronegative. The sequenced material came from PBMCs. The CDR3 sequence is CASSSSGSYNEQFF. In DNA form, the CDR3 reads TGTGCCAGCAGCTCTAGCGGGTCCTACAATGAGCAGTTCTTC.